Shown below are 19 T cell receptor beta chains from a single sample sequenced in a study of blood T cell repertoires in COVID-19. Libraries were prepared by immunoSEQ multiplex PCR; TCRdb keeps only in-frame clonotypes and omits some of them. There are 150,000 or so clones in the sample; 75% to 90% occur only once, and about 6% lies in the top ten. Sequencing was carried out using peripheral blood. All receptors derive from a man aged 80 or over with acute or convalescent COVID-19.

The chain is built from TRBV19 and TRBJ1-2; no definite D call. Germline V gives CDR1 LNHDA, CDR2 SQIVND (reference sequence). The V end was cut by 4 bases, the J end by 0 bases, with 12 bases between. This CDR3 region has 15 residues. The CDR3 bases are TGTGCCAGTAGTACCCCTGGCACCCCTAACTATGGCTACACCTTC. Translated, it gives CASSTPGTPNYGYTF.

The chain links TRBV7-9 to TRBJ2-1; 10 bases map to TRBD2. CDR3 length: 17 residues. Losses at the gene ends were 4 bases for V and 4 bases for J; bases not matched to a gene: 10. CDR1 is SEHNR, CDR2 FQNEAQ, per germline (reference sequence). CDR3 region: CASSSRLAGSRYNEQFF. DNA of the CDR3: TGTGCCAGCAGCTCCCGACTAGCGGGTTCACGATACAATGAGCAGTTCTTC.

The rearrangement uses TRBV19 and TRBJ1-2, with 8 nucleotides matching TRBD1. This CDR3 is 14 amino acids long. Germline CDR1 and CDR2: LNHDA and SQIVND (reference sequence). V lost 9 bases to trimming and J lost 5 bases; unmatched junction nucleotides: 11. As DNA, the CDR3 is TGTGCCAGCACCCCGGACAGGGTTGGATATGGCTACACCTTC. It specifies CASTPDRVGYGYTF.

This clone was found a few times. The CDR3 coding sequence is TGCGCCAGCAGCTCCCTTCGTGGGGGGGCGGGGACCTCCTACGAGCAGTACTTC. The encoded protein is CASSSLRGGAGTSYEQYF. The chain has TRBV4-1 and TRBJ2-7, with a tentative D call TRBD2 (7 bases). There are 18 residues in the CDR3. The V gene lost 5 bases and the J gene lost 0 bases, with 23 bases spanning the gap. Germline V lookup: CDR1 MGHRA, CDR2 YSYEKL.

The chain has TRBV5-8 and TRBJ2-1; the D is unclear. The ends were cut back, 2 bases at V and 10 bases at J, with 4 bases in the middle. The CDR3 totals 10 residues. Germline V lookup: CDR1 SGHTS, CDR2 YDEGEE. The CDR3 is CASSFAEQFF. The CDR3 nucleotides read TGTGCCAGCAGCTTTGCGGAGCAGTTCTTC.

This clone came up a few times. This rearrangement joins TRBV30 to TRBJ2-7; 10 bases are shared with TRBD1. This CDR3 spans 13 amino acids. The germline V gene has CDR1 GTSNPN and CDR2 SVGIG (reference sequence). Trimming took 2 bases from V and 5 from J; bases not matched to a gene: 3. CDR3 in DNA: TGTGCCTGGAGTCGGGACAGGGGACACGAGCAGTACTTC. Protein: CAWSRDRGHEQYF. The variable domain in full, completed from reference TRBV30 and TRBJ2-7, reads SQTIHQWPATLVQPVGSPLSLECTVEGTSNPNLYWYRQAAGRGLQLLFYSVGIGQISSEVPQNLSASRPQDRQFILSSKKLLLSDSGFYLCAWSRDRGHEQYFGPGTRLTVT.

The chain is built from TRBV5-4 and TRBJ2-3, with 7 bases lining up with TRBD2. Unmatched junction bases numbered 5, after V lost 0 bases and J lost 7 bases. The CDR3 is made up of 14 amino acids. CDR1 is SGHNT, CDR2 YYREEE, per germline (reference sequence). CDR3 sequence reads: CASSLAGGTYTQYF. The CDR3 coding sequence is TGTGCCAGCAGCTTGGCGGGGGGAACGTATACGCAGTATTTT.

The chain uses TRBV5-1 and TRBJ2-5; 10 bases are a match to TRBD1. CDR3 length: 14 residues. Germline V gives CDR1 SGHRS, CDR2 YFSETQ. J was trimmed by 6 bases and V by 7 bases; bases with no gene match: 9. The CDR3 region is CASRIPGQGQTQYF. The CDR3 DNA follows: TGCGCCAGCCGGATACCGGGACAGGGGCAGACCCAGTACTTC. Complete variable domain (other parts from reference TRBV5-1 and TRBJ2-5): KAGVTQTPRYLIKTRGQQVTLSCSPISGHRSVSWYQQTPGQGLQFLFEYFSETQRNKGNFPGRFSGRQFSNSRSEMNVSTLELGDSALYLCASRIPGQGQTQYFGPGTRLLVL.

The chain carries TRBV6-5 and TRBJ1-4, with 7 bases lining up with TRBD1. Per the germline V gene, CDR1 is MNHEY and CDR2 is SVGAGI. The CDR3 is 13 amino acids. V was pared by 7 bases and J by 10 bases, with 9 bases of the junction left unmatched. The CDR3 spells CASTRQGGGKLFF. The CDR3 bases are TGTGCCAGCACCCGACAGGGAGGTGGAAAACTGTTTTTT.

The chain recombines TRBV5-1 with TRBJ2-3; a weak D match, TRBD1 (6 bases). The CDR3 is 16 residues long. Germline V gives CDR1 SGHRS, CDR2 YFSETQ. Trimming pared 5 bases from V and 0 bases from J, leaving 16 bases between. CDR3 DNA sequence: TGCGCCAGCAGATCCGACCGGGACAAAAGCACAGATACGCAGTATTTT. Translating gives CASRSDRDKSTDTQYF. The whole variable domain, remainder taken from reference TRBV5-1 and TRBJ2-3, is KAGVTQTPRYLIKTRGQQVTLSCSPISGHRSVSWYQQTPGQGLQFLFEYFSETQRNKGNFPGRFSGRQFSNSRSEMNVSTLELGDSALYLCASRSDRDKSTDTQYFGPGTRLTVL.

This chain links TRBV9 with TRBJ2-2; tentative D call: TRBD2 (7 bases). The CDR3 spans 15 residues. Germline CDR1 SGDLS, CDR2 YYNGEE. With 3 bases removed from V and 2 bases from J, the gap between germline ends came to 11 bases. CDR3: CASSGRGPNTGELFF. In nucleotides, the CDR3 is TGTGCCAGCAGCGGGCGGGGGCCAAACACCGGGGAGCTGTTTTTT. The full variable domain, completed using reference TRBV9 and TRBJ2-2, is DSGVTQTPKHLITATGQRVTLRCSPRSGDLSVYWYQQSLDQGLQFLIQYYNGEERAKGNILERFSAQQFPDLHSELNLSSLELGDSALYFCASSGRGPNTGELFFGEGSRLTVL.

The chain joins TRBV5-1 to TRBJ1-1; no clear D. The CDR3 contains 14 residues. The V and J ends lost 1 base and 1 base respectively, with 8 bases between them. The V gene's germline CDR1 is SGHRS and CDR2 YFSETQ. CDR3 in DNA: TGCGCCAGCAGCTTGCGGTCGGGGAACACTGAAGCTTTCTTT. It yields the protein CASSLRSGNTEAFF. The entire variable domain, with the rest obtained from reference TRBV5-1 and TRBJ1-1, is as follows: KAGVTQTPRYLIKTRGQQVTLSCSPISGHRSVSWYQQTPGQGLQFLFEYFSETQRNKGNFPGRFSGRQFSNSRSEMNVSTLELGDSALYLCASSLRSGNTEAFFGQGTRLTVV.

This rearrangement joins TRBV5-4 to TRBJ2-3, with D hard to call. Germline CDR1 SGHNT, CDR2 YYREEE (reference sequence). With 1 base removed from V and 4 bases from J, the gap between germline ends came to 4 bases. The CDR3 is 12 amino acids. The CDR3 reads CASSLSSDTQYF. DNA for the CDR3: TGTGCCAGCAGCTTGTCTTCAGATACGCAGTATTTT.

A single count supports this clone. V gene TRBV18 combines with J gene TRBJ2-1; D is uncertain. The CDR3 has 14 residues. Trimming shortened V by 0 bases and J by 8 bases, and 11 bases separated the two germline ends. The germline gives CDR1 KGHSH, CDR2 LQKENI. CDR3 nucleotide sequence: TGTGCCAGCTCACCACCACCTCTAGGCGATGAGCAGTTCTTC. Encoded protein: CASSPPPLGDEQFF.

This chain uses TRBV4-1 with TRBJ2-2; 9 nucleotides align to TRBD2. Germline V gene sequence: CDR1 MGHRA, CDR2 YSYEKL. With 1 base clipped from V and 4 bases from J, the junction kept 7 bases outside the gene matches. The CDR3 contains 17 residues. Here the CDR3 DNA reads TGCGCCAGCAGCCAAGTGGTTAGCGGGGGACCCACCGGGGAGCTGTTTTTT. Residues: CASSQVVSGGPTGELFF.

In its sample, this clone was seen once. The V call is TRBV2, the J call TRBJ1-5; 7 bases map to TRBD1. There are 16 residues in the CDR3. Losses at the gene ends were 6 bases for V and 2 bases for J; bases not matched to a gene: 10. Germline values: CDR1 SNHLY, CDR2 FYNNEI. Written as DNA, the CDR3 is TGTGCCAGCAGGGTAACAGGGGAGAGGGGCAATCAGCCCCAGCATTTT. Translation gives CASRVTGERGNQPQHF.

The chain uses TRBV30 and TRBJ1-4; TRBD1 might be the D (6 bases). Trimming took 0 bases from V and 3 from J, leaving 14 bases between them. Looked up from germline, CDR1 is GTSNPN and CDR2 is SVGIG (reference sequence). The CDR3 extends over 16 amino acids. CDR3: CAWSVPGGGPNEKLFF. CDR3 nucleotide sequence: TGTGCCTGGAGTGTACCGGGTGGGGGCCCTAATGAAAAACTGTTTTTT.

This clone was counted only a few times. V and J are TRBV7-2 and TRBJ1-1, with D unclear. The CDR3 has 13 residues. Germline loops: CDR1 SGHTA, CDR2 FQGNSA. V was pared by 1 base and J by 5 bases, with 8 bases between. CDR3: CASSLVGRTEAFF. CDR3 in DNA: TGTGCCAGCAGCTTAGTCGGGAGGACTGAAGCTTTCTTT.

This clone has only a few counts. V gene TRBV7-2 combines with J gene TRBJ2-3, with 8 positions matching TRBD2. Germline loops: CDR1 SGHTA, CDR2 FQGNSA. The CDR3 is 14 amino acids. Trimming removed 6 bases from V and 5 bases from J; junction bases left unmatched: 7. CDR3: CASRMGLDGDTQYF. The CDR3, as DNA: TGTGCCAGCAGAATGGGACTAGATGGAGATACGCAGTATTTT.